The present entry profiles one T cell receptor (beta chain) with its context. Its antigen is unidentified. These data belong to a study of blood T cells in healthy people across ages. Study outcomes and limitations: Conclusively comparing naive with antigen-experienced cells was impossible with unsorted PBMCs. Long-lived donors had more naive CD4+ cells and higher diversity than aged donors. Expanded clonotype changes were possibly confounded by unknown donor CMV status.

This CDR3 spans 15 amino acids. Germline V gene lookup returns CDR1 SGHTA and CDR2 FQGNSA. Then a second PCR, running roughly 7 to 11 cycles, was carried out with a sample-barcoded 5' primer and a J-beta primer mix. TCRdb fed the 5' RACE reads into MiXCR, producing one record per CDR3 protein. The sample has just over 800,000 distinct CDR3 sequences; about 59% are singletons. Sequences were obtained from blood. The V gene is TRBV7-2, the J gene TRBJ2-5, with 9 bases fitting TRBD1. The end of the DNA aligns better with TRBJ2-7, so the J call may be wrong. This clonotype was obtained from a man younger than 45 in good health. The CDR3 reads CASSLPGQGTAEQYF. As DNA, the CDR3 is TGTGCCAGCAGCCTGCCGGGACAGGGTACGGCCGAGCAGTACTTC.